This is a list of T cell receptor beta chains from one sample in a study of OX40 agonist ivuxolimab in advanced cancers. Assay used: immunoSEQ multiplex PCR; TCRdb lists only in-frame clones, some missing. In the table there are roughly 80,000 clones, roughly 85% of which are singletons. Here the sequenced sample was CD4+ or CD8+ T cells sorted from blood, taken in a trial of the OX40 agonist ivuxolimab. These receptors came from an adult with an advanced solid tumor such as melanoma, head and neck, liver or kidney cancer. Both conserved end residues are trimmed from each CDR3. A D gene is named only where the DNA matches it firmly.

CDR3 protein: ASSALLGGATEAF; V gene: TRBV27; D gene: NA; J gene: TRBJ1-1
CDR3 protein: ASSVRGTRSGDEQF; V gene: TRBV9; D gene: NA; J gene: TRBJ2-1
CDR3 protein: ASSLANYEQY; V gene: TRBV28; D gene: NA; J gene: TRBJ2-7
CDR3 protein: ASSQLPGGNTEAF; V gene: TRBV4-3; D gene: TRBD1; J gene: TRBJ1-1
CDR3 protein: ASSLDGTGGEKLF; V gene: TRBV11-2; D gene: TRBD1; J gene: TRBJ1-4
CDR3 protein: ASSRKAGDIGNTIY; V gene: TRBV18; D gene: NA; J gene: TRBJ1-3
CDR3 protein: ASSSRGRFSPLH; V gene: TRBV28; D gene: NA; J gene: TRBJ1-6
CDR3 protein: ASSYSDTIY; V gene: TRBV6-5; D gene: NA; J gene: TRBJ1-3
CDR3 protein: ASSLQWRTGGHNEQF; V gene: TRBV5-1; D gene: TRBD1; J gene: TRBJ2-1
CDR3 protein: ARGTGYLIHEQY; V gene: TRBV5-4; D gene: NA; J gene: TRBJ2-7
CDR3 protein: SVGTSGGGWVTQY; V gene: TRBV29-1; D gene: TRBD1; J gene: TRBJ2-5
CDR3 protein: ASVGEDRVGSYGYT; V gene: TRBV28; D gene: TRBD1; J gene: TRBJ1-2
CDR3 protein: ATARAANQPQH; V gene: TRBV6-5; D gene: NA; J gene: TRBJ1-5
CDR3 protein: ASSLSGQGVEQY; V gene: TRBV7-9; D gene: NA; J gene: TRBJ2-7
CDR3 protein: ASSAQGAHTEAF; V gene: TRBV6-4; D gene: TRBD1; J gene: TRBJ1-1
CDR3 protein: ASSRETTINTDTQY; V gene: TRBV4-2; D gene: NA; J gene: TRBJ2-3
CDR3 protein: ASSLDRGALQPQH; V gene: TRBV18; D gene: TRBD1; J gene: TRBJ1-5
CDR3 protein: ASSPPMETQY; V gene: TRBV18; D gene: NA; J gene: TRBJ2-5
CDR3 protein: ASSSGISSGLVGEQY; V gene: TRBV5-1; D gene: TRBD2; J gene: TRBJ2-7
CDR3 protein: ASSSPPSATYNEQF; V gene: TRBV9; D gene: NA; J gene: TRBJ2-1
CDR3 protein: ASSPFSGANVLT; V gene: TRBV27; D gene: NA; J gene: TRBJ2-6
CDR3 protein: ASSPYRGQSSPLH; V gene: TRBV7-2; D gene: TRBD1; J gene: TRBJ1-6
CDR3 protein: SVGASPKQPQH; V gene: TRBV29-1; D gene: NA; J gene: TRBJ1-5
CDR3 protein: AGAGDSSTDTQY; V gene: TRBV28; D gene: TRBD2; J gene: TRBJ2-3
CDR3 protein: ASSSGLQETQY; V gene: TRBV7-3; D gene: NA; J gene: TRBJ2-5
CDR3 protein: ASSFGTGDRNTEAF; V gene: TRBV11-3; D gene: TRBD1; J gene: TRBJ1-1
CDR3 protein: ASSTQGKFYEQY; V gene: TRBV19; D gene: NA; J gene: TRBJ2-7
CDR3 protein: ASSLGTGGGDTQY; V gene: TRBV5-1; D gene: TRBD1; J gene: TRBJ2-3
CDR3 protein: ASSPPGIGAF; V gene: TRBV28; D gene: NA; J gene: TRBJ1-1
CDR3 protein: AKRQRSNYGYT; V gene: TRBV21-1; D gene: NA; J gene: TRBJ1-2
CDR3 protein: ASSLGQVRDQPQH; V gene: TRBV5-6; D gene: NA; J gene: TRBJ1-5
CDR3 protein: ASRTDRDTGELF; V gene: TRBV7-9; D gene: TRBD1; J gene: TRBJ2-2
CDR3 protein: ASRNSLVGNTIY; V gene: TRBV6-5; D gene: NA; J gene: TRBJ1-3
CDR3 protein: ASSYRSRVSGNTIY; V gene: TRBV6-5; D gene: NA; J gene: TRBJ1-3
CDR3 protein: SVAGAGNQPQH; V gene: TRBV29-1; D gene: NA; J gene: TRBJ1-5
CDR3 protein: ASSPSPGINGYT; V gene: TRBV4-3; D gene: NA; J gene: TRBJ1-2
CDR3 protein: ASRRQGGYT; V gene: TRBV19; D gene: NA; J gene: TRBJ1-2
CDR3 protein: AISAVSGVALEQY; V gene: TRBV10-3; D gene: NA; J gene: TRBJ2-7
CDR3 protein: ASSRYRDNEQF; V gene: TRBV7-9; D gene: NA; J gene: TRBJ2-1
CDR3 protein: ASRGAGEVKKTQY; V gene: TRBV28; D gene: NA; J gene: TRBJ2-5
CDR3 protein: ASSISGGYNEQF; V gene: TRBV5-1; D gene: TRBD2; J gene: TRBJ2-1
CDR3 protein: ATSREIQLY; V gene: TRBV15; D gene: NA; J gene: TRBJ2-3
CDR3 protein: ASSLVGRTVEAF; V gene: TRBV11-2; D gene: NA; J gene: TRBJ1-1
CDR3 protein: ASSVVGSGSNTGELF; V gene: TRBV9; D gene: TRBD2; J gene: TRBJ2-2
CDR3 protein: ASSPLRGSYNEQF; V gene: TRBV4-2; D gene: NA; J gene: TRBJ2-1
CDR3 protein: GNPTGRGYT; V gene: TRBV7-3; D gene: NA; J gene: TRBJ1-2
CDR3 protein: SAFGLDEQF; V gene: TRBV20-1; D gene: NA; J gene: TRBJ2-1
CDR3 protein: ASSKTGGGGYT; V gene: TRBV6-1; D gene: NA; J gene: TRBJ1-2
CDR3 protein: ASRRPGTLSTDTQY; V gene: TRBV11-2; D gene: NA; J gene: TRBJ2-3
CDR3 protein: ASSRTDLNTEAF; V gene: TRBV5-4; D gene: NA; J gene: TRBJ1-1
CDR3 protein: ASSPTPGTGYYEQY; V gene: TRBV28; D gene: TRBD1; J gene: NA
CDR3 protein: ASSQGIDGNTIY; V gene: TRBV18; D gene: NA; J gene: TRBJ1-3
CDR3 protein: ASSESQGYQPQH; V gene: TRBV28; D gene: TRBD1; J gene: TRBJ1-5